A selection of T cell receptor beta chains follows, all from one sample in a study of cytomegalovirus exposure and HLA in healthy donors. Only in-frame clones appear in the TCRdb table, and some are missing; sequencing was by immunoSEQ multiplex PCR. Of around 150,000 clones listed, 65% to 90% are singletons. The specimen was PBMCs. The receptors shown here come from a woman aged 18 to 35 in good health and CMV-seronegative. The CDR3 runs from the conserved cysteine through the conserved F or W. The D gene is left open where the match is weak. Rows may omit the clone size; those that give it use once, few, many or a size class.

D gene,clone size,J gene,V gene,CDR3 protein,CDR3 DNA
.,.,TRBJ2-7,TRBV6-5,CASSQVTGVPYEQYF,TGTGCCAGCAGCCAAGTGACAGGTGTTCCCTACGAGCAGTACTTC
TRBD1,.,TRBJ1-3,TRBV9,CASSVDPRGGLNTIYF,TGTGCCAGCAGCGTAGATCCACGAGGGGGCTTAAACACCATATATTTT
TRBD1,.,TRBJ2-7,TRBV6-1,CAIGGGDHFYEQYF,TGTGCTATAGGGGGCGGTGACCACTTCTACGAGCAGTACTTC
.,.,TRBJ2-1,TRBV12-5,CASGWGPGEQFF,TGTGCTAGTGGTTGGGGGCCCGGTGAGCAGTTCTTC
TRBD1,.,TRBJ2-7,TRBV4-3,CASSPGTGGYEQYF,TGCGCCAGCAGCCCCGGGACAGGGGGCTACGAGCAGTACTTC
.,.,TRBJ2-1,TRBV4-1,CASSQDQGSYNEQFF,TGCGCCAGCAGCCAAGACCAGGGCTCCTACAATGAGCAGTTCTTC
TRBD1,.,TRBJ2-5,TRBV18,CASSPRGQVMEETQYF,TGTGCCAGCTCACCCCGGGGACAGGTGATGGAAGAGACCCAGTACTTC
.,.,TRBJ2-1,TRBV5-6,CASSILRGNEQFF,TGTGCCAGCAGCATCCTCAGGGGTAATGAGCAGTTCTTC
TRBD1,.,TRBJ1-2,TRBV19,CASSIIGTGNGYTF,TGTGCCAGTAGTATAATAGGGACAGGGAATGGCTACACCTTC
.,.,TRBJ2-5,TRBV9,CASSTGTFQETQYF,TGTGCCAGCAGCACCGGGACTTTCCAAGAGACCCAGTACTTC
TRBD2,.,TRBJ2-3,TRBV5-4,CASSPGTSGRTDTQYF,TGTGCCAGCAGCCCAGGGACTAGCGGGAGAACAGATACGCAGTATTTT
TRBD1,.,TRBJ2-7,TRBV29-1,CSVDRGPGEQYF,TGCAGCGTTGATAGGGGGCCTGGCGAGCAGTACTTC
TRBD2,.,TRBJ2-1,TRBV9,CASSRLPGLAGANYNEQFF,TGTGCCAGCAGCCGCCTCCCGGGACTAGCGGGAGCTAACTACAATGAGCAGTTCTTC
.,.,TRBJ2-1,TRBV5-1,CASSLALQTNLYNEQFF,TGCGCCAGCAGCTTGGCCTTGCAGACTAACCTCTACAATGAGCAGTTCTTC
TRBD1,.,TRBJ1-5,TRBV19,CASSIRQGESPQHF,TGTGCCAGTAGTATTCGGCAGGGGGAGTCCCCACAGCATTTT
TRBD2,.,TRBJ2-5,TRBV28,CASSLAGVNRQTQYF,TGTGCCAGCAGTTTAGCGGGAGTTAATAGGCAGACCCAGTACTTC
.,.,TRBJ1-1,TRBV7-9,CASSYSSSSTEAFF,TGTGCCAGCAGCTATTCTTCTAGTTCCACTGAAGCTTTCTTT
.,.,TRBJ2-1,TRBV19,CASSIRQGYPYNEQFF,TGTGCCAGTAGTATACGCCAGGGTTACCCCTACAATGAGCAGTTCTTC
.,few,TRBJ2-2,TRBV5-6,CASSPVTGELFF,TGTGCCAGCAGCCCCGTCACCGGGGAGCTGTTTTTT
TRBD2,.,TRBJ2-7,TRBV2,CASSSGSRPYEQYF,TGTGCCAGCAGTAGCGGGAGTCGTCCCTACGAGCAGTACTTC
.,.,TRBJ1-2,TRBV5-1,CASSPGGYEGHYGYTF,TGCGCCAGCAGCCCCGGAGGGTATGAGGGGCACTATGGCTACACCTTC
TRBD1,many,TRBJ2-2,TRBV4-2,CASSQDRGPTGELFF,TGTGCCAGCAGCCAGGACAGGGGCCCTACCGGGGAGCTGTTTTTT
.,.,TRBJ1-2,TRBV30,CAWTRGVNYGYTF,TGTGCCTGGACTCGGGGGGTAAACTATGGCTACACCTTC
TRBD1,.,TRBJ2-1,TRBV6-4,CASSEVGTAEQFF,TGTGCCAGCAGTGAAGTAGGGACAGCTGAGCAGTTCTTC
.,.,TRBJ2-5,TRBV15,CATSRTRRGQETQYF,TGTGCCACCAGCAGAACCAGGAGGGGTCAAGAGACCCAGTACTTC
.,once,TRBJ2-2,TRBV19,CASSTPGGRRGPGELFF,TGTGCCAGTAGTACGCCCGGGGGGCGGCGGGGTCCCGGGGAGCTGTTTTTT
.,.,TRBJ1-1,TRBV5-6,CASSLTGGPLAANTEAFF,TGTGCCAGCAGCTTGACGGGGGGGCCCTTAGCAGCGAACACTGAAGCTTTCTTT
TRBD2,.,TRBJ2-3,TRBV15,CATSLGGFPDTQYF,TGTGCCACCAGCTTGGGAGGGTTCCCAGATACGCAGTATTTT
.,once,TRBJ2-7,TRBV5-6,CASSLVGGYEQYF,TGTGCCAGCAGCTTGGTTGGAGGGTACGAGCAGTACTTC
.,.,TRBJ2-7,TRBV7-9,CASSLAPTYEQYF,TGTGCCAGCAGCTTAGCACCTACCTACGAGCAGTACTTC
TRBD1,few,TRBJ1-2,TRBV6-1,CASSARGLSYGYTF,TGTGCCAGCAGCGCCAGGGGGCTCAGCTATGGCTACACCTTC
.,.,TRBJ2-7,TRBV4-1,CASSAPPQGEQYF,TGCGCCAGCAGCGCCCCCCCCCAGGGCGAGCAGTACTTC
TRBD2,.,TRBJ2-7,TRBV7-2,CASSLDGLAGGRYF,TGTGCCAGCAGCTTAGATGGGCTAGCGGGAGGGCGCTACTTC
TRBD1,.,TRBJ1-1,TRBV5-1,CASSFRQGGTEAFF,TGCGCCAGCAGCTTCCGACAGGGAGGAACTGAAGCTTTCTTT
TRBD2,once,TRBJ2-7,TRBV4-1,CASGRGGLALLGNEQYF,TGCGCCAGCGGGCGTGGGGGACTAGCGCTTTTAGGGAACGAGCAGTACTTC
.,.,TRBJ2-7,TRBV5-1,CASSSNRESYEQYF,TGCGCCAGCAGCAGTAACAGGGAGTCCTACGAGCAGTACTTC
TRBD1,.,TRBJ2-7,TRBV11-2,CASSLGGGDSHEQYF,TGTGCCAGCAGCTTAGGAGGGGGCGATAGCCACGAGCAGTACTTC
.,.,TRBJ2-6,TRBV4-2,CASSYQGQLAGANVLTF,TGTGCCAGCAGTTATCAGGGGCAGCTCGCTGGGGCCAACGTCCTGACTTTC
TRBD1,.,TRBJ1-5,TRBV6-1,CASSEVPQGAGNQPQHF,TGTGCCAGCAGTGAAGTTCCCCAGGGGGCAGGCAATCAGCCCCAGCATTTT
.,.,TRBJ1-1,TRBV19,CASSTTGQEAFF,TGTGCCAGTAGTACCACCGGACAGGAAGCTTTCTTT
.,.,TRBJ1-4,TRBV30,CAWMFGQGREKLFF,TGTGCCTGGATGTTCGGGCAGGGGAGAGAAAAACTGTTTTTT
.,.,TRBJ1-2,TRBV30,CAWSVLPGLGNYGYTF,TGTGCCTGGAGTGTACTTCCAGGGTTGGGAAACTATGGCTACACCTTC
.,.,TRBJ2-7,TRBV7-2,CASSQIHYEQYF,TGTGCCAGCAGCCAAATACACTACGAGCAGTACTTC
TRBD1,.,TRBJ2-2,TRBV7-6,CASSTLQGIPTGELFF,TGTGCCAGCAGCACCCTACAGGGGATCCCGACCGGGGAGCTGTTTTTT
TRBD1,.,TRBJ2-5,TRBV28,CASSFSNTGAQETQYF,TGTGCCAGCAGTTTTTCGAATACAGGGGCCCAAGAGACCCAGTACTTC
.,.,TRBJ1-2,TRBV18,CASSPQPGYGYTF,TGTGCCAGCTCACCGCAGCCCGGGTATGGCTACACCTTC
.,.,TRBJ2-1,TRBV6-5,CASSQATGTHEQFF,TGTGCCAGCAGTCAAGCTACAGGGACGCATGAGCAGTTCTTC
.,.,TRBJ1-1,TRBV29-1,CSVGQRNTEAFF,TGCAGCGTTGGCCAGCGGAACACTGAAGCTTTCTTT
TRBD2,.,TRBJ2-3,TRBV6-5,CASSSAGVSAKDTQYF,TGTGCCAGCAGTTCTGCGGGGGTCTCGGCTAAGGATACGCAGTATTTT